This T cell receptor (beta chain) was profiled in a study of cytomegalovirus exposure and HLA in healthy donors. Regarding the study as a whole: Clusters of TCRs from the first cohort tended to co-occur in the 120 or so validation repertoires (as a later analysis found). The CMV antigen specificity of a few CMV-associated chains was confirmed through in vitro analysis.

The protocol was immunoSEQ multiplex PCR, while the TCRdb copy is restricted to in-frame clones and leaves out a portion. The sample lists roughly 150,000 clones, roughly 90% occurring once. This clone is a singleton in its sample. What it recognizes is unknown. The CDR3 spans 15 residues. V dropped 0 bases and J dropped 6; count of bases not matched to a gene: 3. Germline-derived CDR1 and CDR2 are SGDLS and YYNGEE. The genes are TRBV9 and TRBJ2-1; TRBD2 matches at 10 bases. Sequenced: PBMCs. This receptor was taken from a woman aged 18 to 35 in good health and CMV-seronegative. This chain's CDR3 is CASSVGAGGLNEQFF. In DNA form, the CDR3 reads TGTGCCAGCAGCGTAGGAGCGGGAGGGCTCAATGAGCAGTTCTTC.